These 16 T cell receptor beta chains were all obtained from the same sample, sequenced in a study of blood T cell repertoires in COVID-19. Assay: immunoSEQ multiplex PCR; the TCRdb copy retains only in-frame clones and omits some. The sample lists 390,000 or so clones; roughly 90% were seen once. Sequenced sample: peripheral blood. The receptors originated from a woman aged 25 to 45 with COVID-19, enrolled during active disease.

The gene calls are TRBV7-2 and TRBJ2-1; 10 bases are shared with TRBD2. With V trimmed by 5 bases and J by 8 bases, 15 bases remained unmatched. The CDR3 is 17 amino acids. The germline gives CDR1 SGHTA, CDR2 FQGNSA. The CDR3 DNA reads as TGTGCCAGCAGCCCGGTTTTTCCGAGCGGGGGGGCCTATGAGCAGTTCTTC. Encoded protein: CASSPVFPSGGAYEQFF. The full variable domain, rest sourced from reference TRBV7-2 and TRBJ2-1, is GAGVSQSPSNKVTEKGKDVELRCDPISGHTALYWYRQSLGQGLEFLIYFQGNSAPDKSGLPSDRFSAERTGGSVSTLTIQRTQQEDSAVYLCASSPVFPSGGAYEQFFGPGTRLTVL.

The DNA of the CDR3 is TGTGCCAGCAGCGGACTAGCATCGGGAGAGCAGTACGTC. This encodes CASSGLASGEQYV. The J gene is TRBJ2-7, the V gene TRBV6-5; TRBD2 matches at 8 bases. Germline assignment: CDR1 MNHEY and CDR2 SVGAGI. The V and J ends lost 6 bases and 7 bases, in that order; junction bases with no gene match: 8. The CDR3 is made up of 13 amino acids.

Details on this clone: The junction departs from germline at one end; a sequencing error may be responsible. The chain links TRBV30 to TRBJ2-1; a weak D match, TRBD1 (5 bases). The CDR3 spans 13 residues. Germline V CDR1 and CDR2: GTSNPN, SVGIG (reference sequence). CDR3 bases: TGTGCTTGGACCCCTGACAGCTACAATGAGCAGTTCTTC. Amino acid sequence: CAWTPDSYNEQFF.

The chain uses TRBV3-1 (or the pseudogene TRBV3-2) and TRBJ2-1, with TRBD2 identical over 8 bases. V shed 0 bases and J 0 bases; nucleotides not matched to a gene: 7. This CDR3 spans 18 amino acids. CDR1 LGHDT and CDR2 YNNKEL come from the germline V gene (reference sequence). CDR3 sequence reads: CASSQDRGGTLSYNEQFF. The CDR3 nucleotides are TGTGCCAGCAGCCAAGATCGGGGGGGGACCCTCTCCTACAATGAGCAGTTCTTC.

The chain has TRBV5-1 and TRBJ2-1; 9 bases are a match to TRBD2. The CDR3 runs to 16 residues. Trimming cost V 5 bases and J 1 base; bases outside gene matches: 7. Germline V gene data show CDR1 as SGHRS and CDR2 as YFSETQ. The CDR3 sequence: CASRSFAGGSYNEQFF. The CDR3 DNA follows: TGCGCCAGCAGGTCCTTTGCGGGGGGGTCCTACAATGAGCAGTTCTTC.

This clone was seen many times. V usage is TRBV5-1 and J usage is TRBJ1-6; tentatively, D is TRBD1 (6 bases). Germline V CDR1 and CDR2: SGHRS, YFSETQ. With 4 bases removed from V and 0 bases from J, the gap between germline ends came to 11 bases. The CDR3 consists of 16 residues. In DNA, the CDR3 is TGCGCCAGCAGCCATGGACAGAGCTCCTATAATTCACCCCTCCACTTT. Encoded protein: CASSHGQSSYNSPLHF.

The chain uses TRBV7-9 and TRBJ2-7, with 9 bases matching TRBD1. Germline values: CDR1 SEHNR, CDR2 FQNEAQ (reference sequence). V was clipped by 7 bases and J by 5 bases; unmatched bases: 6. This CDR3 has 13 amino acids. CDR3: CASTTGGADEQYF. CDR3 coding DNA: TGTGCCAGCACCACAGGGGGCGCGGACGAGCAGTACTTC.

The rearrangement joins TRBV29-1 to TRBJ2-5; tentative D call: TRBD1 (6 bases). Trimming stripped 3 bases from V and 4 bases from J, with 18 bases between. In germline, CDR1 is SQVTM, CDR2 ANQGSEA. CDR3 length: 15 amino acids. CDR3 bases: TGCAGCGTTGAGAGGGGGACAACGGAGAGAGAGACCCAGTACTTC. Protein: CSVERGTTERETQYF.

The chain uses TRBV28 and TRBJ2-7; 9 bases line up with TRBD2. CDR3 length: 14 amino acids. Germline-derived CDR1 and CDR2 are MDHEN and SYDVKM. Losses at the gene ends were 6 bases for V and 4 bases for J; bases not matched to a gene: 7. CDR3 nucleotides: TGTGCCAGCAGCGCGGCCCTAGCGGGATACGAGCAGTACGTC. This gives the protein CASSAALAGYEQYV.

J is TRBJ2-4 and V is TRBV28, with 7 bases fitting TRBD2. The germline gives CDR1 MDHEN, CDR2 SYDVKM. The ends lost 3 bases at V and 3 bases at J; junction bases unmatched: 8. The CDR3 extends over 16 amino acids. CDR3 in DNA: TGTGCCAGCAGTTTGGGGGGGGAAAGAATCAAAAACATTCAGTACTTC. This encodes CASSLGGERIKNIQYF.

V and J are TRBV4-3 and TRBJ2-3, with D tentatively TRBD1 (6 bases). Germline V gene lookup returns CDR1 LGHNA and CDR2 YSLEER. Trimming took 3 bases from V and 0 from J, leaving 13 bases between them. This CDR3 comprises 16 residues. The CDR3 nucleotides are TGCGCCAGCAGCCAGGGTTGGACAGCTAGCACAGATACGCAGTATTTT. Amino acid sequence: CASSQGWTASTDTQYF.

The CDR3, as DNA: TGTGCCAGCTACAGGGGGCCTGGAAACACCATATATTTT. Residues: CASYRGPGNTIYF. The J gene is TRBJ1-3, the V gene TRBV12-3 or TRBV12-4, with 9 bases identical to TRBD1. Trimming cost V 8 bases and J 2 bases; bases outside gene matches: 1. CDR3 length equals 13 residues.

This chain links TRBV2 with TRBJ1-1; D is ambiguous. CDR1 and CDR2 (germline): SNHLY, FYNNEI. This CDR3 contains 11 residues. Trimming shortened V by 9 bases and J by 1 base, and 6 bases separated the two germline ends. CDR3 bases: TGTGCCAGTACAGCGAACACTGAAGCTTTCTTT. Amino acid sequence: CASTANTEAFF.

CDR3 DNA: TGTGCCAGCAGCTTATACGGGAACACCGGGGAGCTGTTTTTT. This encodes CASSLYGNTGELFF. V and J are TRBV11-3 and TRBJ2-2, with no clear D. The V end was cut by 2 bases, the J end by 1 base, with 5 bases between. Germline lookup yields CDR1 SGHNT and CDR2 YENEEA. This CDR3 contains 14 residues.

The rearrangement uses TRBV5-1 and TRBJ2-7; 9 nucleotides match TRBD2. CDR1 and CDR2 from the germline V gene are SGHRS and YFSETQ. This CDR3 is 15 amino acids long. The V gene end was trimmed by 5 bases and the J gene end by 3 bases; junction bases not matched to a gene: 9. CDR3: CASRAGGLNIYEQYF. In DNA, the CDR3 is TGCGCCAGCAGAGCGGGGGGCCTAAATATCTACGAGCAGTACTTC.

The J gene is TRBJ2-1, the V gene TRBV21-1; the D segment call TRBD2 is taken from the table without a DNA check. TRBV21-1 is designated a pseudogene. The CDR3 covers 17 residues. CDR3 in DNA: TGTGCCAGCAGGGCCATTGGGACTAGCGGGAGCAGAAATGAGCAGTTCTTC. It yields the protein CASRAIGTSGSRNEQFF.